This T cell receptor beta chain derives from a study of HIV-infected patients and healthy controls. In this sample, this clonotype is medium-sized (0.01 to 0.1%). Around 0.5 ug RNA was reverse transcribed with alpha and beta constant-region primers. Using multiplexing indices, alpha and beta chain libraries were generated apart by chain-specific third strand synthesis. TCRdb independently ran MiXCR on the 5' RACE reads; one entry per CDR3 protein. The data show a few thousand distinct CDR3 sequences, just under 9% seen once. Germline CDR1 reads DFQATT; CDR2 reads SNEGSKA (reference sequence). The CDR3 contains 13 residues. Between the trimmed V and J ends, which lost 2 bases and 3 bases, there was a span of 11 bases. Antiretroviral therapy had run roughly three months, about 14 weeks, before follow-up blood collection. Whole blood was used without fractionation, so all unsorted peripheral T cells were included.

This specimen was blood, taken during antiretroviral therapy. The sequence was collected from an adult with HIV infection. The rearrangement uses TRBV20-1 and TRBJ2-7; perhaps TRBD1 as D (6 bases). This CDR3 reads CSARPPDSYEQYF. The DNA of the CDR3 is TGCAGTGCTAGACCTCCGGACAGCTACGAGCAGTACTTC.